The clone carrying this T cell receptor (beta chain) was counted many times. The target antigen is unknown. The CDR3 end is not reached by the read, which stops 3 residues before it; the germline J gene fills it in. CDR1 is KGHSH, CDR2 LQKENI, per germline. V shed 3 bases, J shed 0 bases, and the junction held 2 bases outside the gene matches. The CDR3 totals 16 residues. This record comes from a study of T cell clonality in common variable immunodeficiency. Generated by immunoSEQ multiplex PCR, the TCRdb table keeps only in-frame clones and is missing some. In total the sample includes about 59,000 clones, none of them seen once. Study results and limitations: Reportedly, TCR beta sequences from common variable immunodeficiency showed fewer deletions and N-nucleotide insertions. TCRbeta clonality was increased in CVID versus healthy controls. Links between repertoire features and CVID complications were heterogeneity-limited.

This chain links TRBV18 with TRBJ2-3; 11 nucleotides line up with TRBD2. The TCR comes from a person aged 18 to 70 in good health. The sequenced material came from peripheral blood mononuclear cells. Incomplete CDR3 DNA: TGTGCCAGCTCACCCCGGACTAGCGGGAGCACAGATACG. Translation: CASSPRTSGSTDT. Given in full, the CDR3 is CASSPRTSGSTDTQYF. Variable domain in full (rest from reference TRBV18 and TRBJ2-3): NAGVMQNPRHLVRRRGQEARLRCSPMKGHSHVYWYRQLPEEGLKFMVYLQKENIIDESGMPKERFSAEFPKEGPSILRIQQVVRGDSAAYFCASSPRTSGSTDTQYFGPGTRLTVL.